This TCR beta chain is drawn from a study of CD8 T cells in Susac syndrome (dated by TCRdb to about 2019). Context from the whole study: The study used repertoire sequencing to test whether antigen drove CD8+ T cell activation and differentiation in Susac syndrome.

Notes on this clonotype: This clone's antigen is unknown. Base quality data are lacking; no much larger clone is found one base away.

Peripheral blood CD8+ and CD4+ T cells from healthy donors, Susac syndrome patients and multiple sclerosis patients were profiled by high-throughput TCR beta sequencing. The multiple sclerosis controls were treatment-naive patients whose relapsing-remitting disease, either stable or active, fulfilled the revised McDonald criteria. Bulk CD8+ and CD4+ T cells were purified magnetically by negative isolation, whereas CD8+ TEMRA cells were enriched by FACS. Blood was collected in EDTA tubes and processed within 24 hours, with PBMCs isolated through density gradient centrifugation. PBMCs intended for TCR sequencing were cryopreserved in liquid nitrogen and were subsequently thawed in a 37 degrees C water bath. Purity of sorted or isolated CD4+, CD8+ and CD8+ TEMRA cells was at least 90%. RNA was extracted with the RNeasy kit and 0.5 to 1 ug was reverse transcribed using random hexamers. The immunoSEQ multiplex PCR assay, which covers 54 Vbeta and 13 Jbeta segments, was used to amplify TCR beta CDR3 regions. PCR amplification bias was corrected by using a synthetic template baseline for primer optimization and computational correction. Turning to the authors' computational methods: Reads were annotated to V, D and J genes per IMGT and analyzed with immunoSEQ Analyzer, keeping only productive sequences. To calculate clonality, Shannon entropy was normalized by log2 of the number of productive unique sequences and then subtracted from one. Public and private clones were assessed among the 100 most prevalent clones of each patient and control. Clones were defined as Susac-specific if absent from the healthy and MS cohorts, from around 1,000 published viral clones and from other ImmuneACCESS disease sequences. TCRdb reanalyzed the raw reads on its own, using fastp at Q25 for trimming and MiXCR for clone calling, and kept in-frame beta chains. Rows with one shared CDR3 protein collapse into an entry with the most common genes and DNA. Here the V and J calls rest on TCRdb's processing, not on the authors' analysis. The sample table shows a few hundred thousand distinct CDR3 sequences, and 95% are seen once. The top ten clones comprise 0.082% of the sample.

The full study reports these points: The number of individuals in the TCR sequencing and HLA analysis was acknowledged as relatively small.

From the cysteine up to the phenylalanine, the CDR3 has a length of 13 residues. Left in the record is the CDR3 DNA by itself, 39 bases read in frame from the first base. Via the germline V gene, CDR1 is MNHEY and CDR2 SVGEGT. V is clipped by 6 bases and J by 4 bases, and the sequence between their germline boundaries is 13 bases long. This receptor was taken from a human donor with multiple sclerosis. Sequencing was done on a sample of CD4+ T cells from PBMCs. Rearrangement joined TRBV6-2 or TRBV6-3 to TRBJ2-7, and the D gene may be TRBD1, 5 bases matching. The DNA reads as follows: TGTGCCAGCAGGGCGACAGTCCGGTACGAGCAGTACTTC. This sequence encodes CASRATVRYEQYF.